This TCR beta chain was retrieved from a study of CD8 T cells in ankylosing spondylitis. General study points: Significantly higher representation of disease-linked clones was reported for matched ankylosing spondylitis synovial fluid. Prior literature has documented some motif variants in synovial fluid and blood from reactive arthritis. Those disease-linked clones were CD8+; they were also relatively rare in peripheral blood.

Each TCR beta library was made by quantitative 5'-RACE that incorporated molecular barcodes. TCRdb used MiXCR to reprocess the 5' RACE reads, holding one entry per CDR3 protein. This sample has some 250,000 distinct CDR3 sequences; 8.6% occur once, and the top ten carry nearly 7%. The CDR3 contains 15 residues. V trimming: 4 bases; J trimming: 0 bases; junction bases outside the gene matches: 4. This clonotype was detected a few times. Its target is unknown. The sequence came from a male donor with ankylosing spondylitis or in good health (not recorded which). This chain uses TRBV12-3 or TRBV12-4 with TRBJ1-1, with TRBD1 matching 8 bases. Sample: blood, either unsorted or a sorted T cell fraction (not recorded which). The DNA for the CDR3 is TGTGCCAGCAGTTCCGGGGACAGGATGAACACTGAAGCTTTCTTT. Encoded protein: CASSSGDRMNTEAFF.